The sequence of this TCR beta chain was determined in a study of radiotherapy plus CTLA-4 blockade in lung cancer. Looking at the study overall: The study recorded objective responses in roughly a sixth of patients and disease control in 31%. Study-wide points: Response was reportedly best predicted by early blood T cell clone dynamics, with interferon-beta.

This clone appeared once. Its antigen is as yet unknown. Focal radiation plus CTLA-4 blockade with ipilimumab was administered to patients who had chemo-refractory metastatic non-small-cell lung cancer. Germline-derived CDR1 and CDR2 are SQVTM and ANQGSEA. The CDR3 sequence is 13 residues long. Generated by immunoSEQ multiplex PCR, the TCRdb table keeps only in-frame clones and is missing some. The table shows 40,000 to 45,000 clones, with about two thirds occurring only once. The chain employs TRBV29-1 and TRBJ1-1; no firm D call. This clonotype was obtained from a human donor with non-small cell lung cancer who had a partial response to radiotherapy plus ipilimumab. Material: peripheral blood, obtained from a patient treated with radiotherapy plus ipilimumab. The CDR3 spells CISSGPANTEAFF. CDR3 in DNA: TGCATTTCTAGCGGCCCAGCGAACACTGAAGCTTTCTTT.